This T cell receptor (beta chain) was sequenced in a study of Graves' ophthalmopathy and Graves' hyperthyroidism. Trimming removed 0 bases at V and 6 bases at J, with 12 bases between. The germline V gene encodes CDR1 MNHEY and CDR2 SVGAGI. The CDR3 loop spans 14 amino acids. The authors amplified TCR beta CDR3 regions from RNA transcripts. RT-PCR in the first round used HTBI primers; a second-round multiplex PCR followed. MiXCR, applied by TCRdb to the multiplex PCR reads, yields one record per CDR3 protein. The sample includes 900,000 to 1,200,000 distinct CDR3 sequences, about 38% of them seen just once. The table lists this clonotype with a few counts.

The sample taken for sequencing was peripheral blood or thyroid tissue (not recorded which). The clonotype was recovered from an adult man with Graves' hyperthyroidism. V and J are TRBV6-5 and TRBJ2-7; D ambiguous. This CDR3 reads CASSYSSGPGEQYF. The CDR3 bases are TGTGCCAGCAGTTACTCGTCGGGCCCGGGCGAGCAGTACTTC.